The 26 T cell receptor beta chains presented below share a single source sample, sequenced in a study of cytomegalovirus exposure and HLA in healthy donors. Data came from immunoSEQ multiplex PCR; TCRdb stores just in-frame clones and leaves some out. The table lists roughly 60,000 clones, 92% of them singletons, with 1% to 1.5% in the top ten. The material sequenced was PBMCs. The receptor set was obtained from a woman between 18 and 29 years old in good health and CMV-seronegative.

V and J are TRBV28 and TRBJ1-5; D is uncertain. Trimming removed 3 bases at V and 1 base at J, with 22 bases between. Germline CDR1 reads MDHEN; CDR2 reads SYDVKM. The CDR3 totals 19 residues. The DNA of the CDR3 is TGTGCCAGCAGTTTCCTGGAGCAGAGCGGCGTTTTGAGCAATCAGCCCCAGCATTTT. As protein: CASSFLEQSGVLSNQPQHF.

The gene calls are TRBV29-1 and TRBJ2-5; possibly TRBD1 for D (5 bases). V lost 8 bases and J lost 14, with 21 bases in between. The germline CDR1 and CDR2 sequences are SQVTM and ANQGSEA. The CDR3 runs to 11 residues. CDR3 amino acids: CSPPFGGAAYF. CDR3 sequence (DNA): TGCAGCCCCCCCTTTGGTGGGGCCGCCTACTTC.

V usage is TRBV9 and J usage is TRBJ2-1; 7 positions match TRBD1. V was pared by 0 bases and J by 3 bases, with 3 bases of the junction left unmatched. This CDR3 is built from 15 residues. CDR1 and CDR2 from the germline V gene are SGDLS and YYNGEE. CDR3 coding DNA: TGTGCCAGCAGCGTAGAGGGGGCCGTCTACAATGAGCAGTTCTTC. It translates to CASSVEGAVYNEQFF.

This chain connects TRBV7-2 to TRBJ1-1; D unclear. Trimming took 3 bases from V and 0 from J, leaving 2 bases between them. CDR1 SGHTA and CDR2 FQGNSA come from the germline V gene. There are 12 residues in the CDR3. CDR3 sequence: CASSFMNTEAFF. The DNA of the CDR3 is TGTGCCAGCAGCTTCATGAACACTGAAGCTTTCTTT.

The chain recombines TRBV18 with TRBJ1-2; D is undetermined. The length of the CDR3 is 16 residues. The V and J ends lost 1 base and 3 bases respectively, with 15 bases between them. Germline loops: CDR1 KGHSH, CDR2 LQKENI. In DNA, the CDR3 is TGTGCCAGCTCACCACAGCTGGGAGAGAAAGACTATGGCTACACCTTC. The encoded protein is CASSPQLGEKDYGYTF.

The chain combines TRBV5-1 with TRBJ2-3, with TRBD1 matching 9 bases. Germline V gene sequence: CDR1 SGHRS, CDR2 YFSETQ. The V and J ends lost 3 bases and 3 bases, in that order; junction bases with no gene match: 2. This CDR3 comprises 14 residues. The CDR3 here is CASSSGQGTDTQYF. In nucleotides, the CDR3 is TGCGCCAGCAGCTCAGGACAGGGGACAGATACGCAGTATTTT.

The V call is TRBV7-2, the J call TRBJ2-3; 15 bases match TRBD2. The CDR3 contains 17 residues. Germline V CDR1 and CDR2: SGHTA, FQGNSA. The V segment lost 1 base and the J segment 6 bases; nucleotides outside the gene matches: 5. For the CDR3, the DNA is TGTGCCAGCAGCTTAGGGGGGACTAGCGGGAGGAGGGATACGCAGTATTTT. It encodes CASSLGGTSGRRDTQYF.

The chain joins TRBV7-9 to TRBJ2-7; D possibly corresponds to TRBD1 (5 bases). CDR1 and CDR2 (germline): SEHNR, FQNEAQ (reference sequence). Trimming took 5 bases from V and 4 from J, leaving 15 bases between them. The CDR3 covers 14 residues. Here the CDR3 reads CASSHSQGRYEQYF. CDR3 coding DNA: TGTGCCAGCAGCCACTCCCAGGGAAGGTACGAGCAGTACTTC.

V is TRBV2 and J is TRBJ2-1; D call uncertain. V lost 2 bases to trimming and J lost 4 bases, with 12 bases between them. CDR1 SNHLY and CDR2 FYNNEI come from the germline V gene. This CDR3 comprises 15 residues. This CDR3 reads CASSENTNRYNEQFF. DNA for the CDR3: TGTGCCAGCAGTGAAAACACTAACCGATACAATGAGCAGTTCTTC. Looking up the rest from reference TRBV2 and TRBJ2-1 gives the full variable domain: EPEVTQTPSHQVTQMGQEVILRCVPISNHLYFYWYRQILGQKVEFLVSFYNNEISEKSEIFDDQFSVERPDGSNFTLKIRSTKLEDSAMYFCASSENTNRYNEQFFGPGTRLTVL.

The CDR3 loop reads CASSLGYNTGELFF. CDR3 coding DNA: TGTGCCAGCAGCTTAGGCTATAACACCGGGGAGCTGTTTTTT. The chain recombines TRBV11-3 with TRBJ2-2; D is unresolved. This CDR3 has 14 residues. V was trimmed by 1 base and J by 2 bases, leaving 5 bases between them. Germline assignment: CDR1 SGHNT and CDR2 YENEEA.

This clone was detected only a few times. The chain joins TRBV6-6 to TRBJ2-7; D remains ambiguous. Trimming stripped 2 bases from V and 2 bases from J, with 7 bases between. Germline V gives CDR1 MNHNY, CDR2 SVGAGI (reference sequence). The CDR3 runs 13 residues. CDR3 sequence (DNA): TGTGCCAGCAGTTACGGGCCCACCTACGAGCAGTACTTC. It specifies CASSYGPTYEQYF.

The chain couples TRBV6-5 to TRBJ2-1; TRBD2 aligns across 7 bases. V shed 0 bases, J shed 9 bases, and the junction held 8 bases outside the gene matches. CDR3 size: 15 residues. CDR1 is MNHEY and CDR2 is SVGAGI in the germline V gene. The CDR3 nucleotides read TGTGCCAGCAGTTACTCGACGCTAGCGGATAGTGAGCAGTTCTTC. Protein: CASSYSTLADSEQFF.

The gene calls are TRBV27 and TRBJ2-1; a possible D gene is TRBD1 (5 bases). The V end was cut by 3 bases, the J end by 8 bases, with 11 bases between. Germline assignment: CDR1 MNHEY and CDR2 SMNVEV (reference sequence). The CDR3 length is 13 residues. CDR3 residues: CASSLTPRDEQFF. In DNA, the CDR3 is TGTGCCAGCAGTTTGACCCCCAGGGATGAGCAGTTCTTC.

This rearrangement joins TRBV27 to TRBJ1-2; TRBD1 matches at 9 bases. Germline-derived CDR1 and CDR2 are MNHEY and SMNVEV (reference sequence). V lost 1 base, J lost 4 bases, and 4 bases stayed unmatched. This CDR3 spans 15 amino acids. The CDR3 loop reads CASSLWPGQGYGYTF. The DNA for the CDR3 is TGTGCCAGCAGTTTATGGCCGGGACAGGGCTATGGCTACACCTTC.

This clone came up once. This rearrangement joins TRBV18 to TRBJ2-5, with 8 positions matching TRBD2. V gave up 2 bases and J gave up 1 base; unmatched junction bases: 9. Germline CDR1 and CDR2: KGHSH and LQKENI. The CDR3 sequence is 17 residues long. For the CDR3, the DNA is TGTGCCAGCTCACCAATCGGTTCGGGGGGGCGCCAAGAGACCCAGTACTTC. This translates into CASSPIGSGGRQETQYF.

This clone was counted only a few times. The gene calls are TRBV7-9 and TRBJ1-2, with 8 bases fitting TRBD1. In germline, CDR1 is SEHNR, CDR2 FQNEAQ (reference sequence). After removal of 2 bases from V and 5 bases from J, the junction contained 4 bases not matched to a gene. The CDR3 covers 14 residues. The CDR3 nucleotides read TGTGCCAGCAGCTTACAGGGGGCCCCTTATGGCTACACCTTC. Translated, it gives CASSLQGAPYGYTF. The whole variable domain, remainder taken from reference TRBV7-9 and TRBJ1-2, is DTGVSQNPRHKITKRGQNVTFRCDPISEHNRLYWYRQTLGQGPEFLTYFQNEAQLEKSRLLSDRFSAERPKGSFSTLEIQRTEQGDSAMYLCASSLQGAPYGYTFGSGTRLTVV.

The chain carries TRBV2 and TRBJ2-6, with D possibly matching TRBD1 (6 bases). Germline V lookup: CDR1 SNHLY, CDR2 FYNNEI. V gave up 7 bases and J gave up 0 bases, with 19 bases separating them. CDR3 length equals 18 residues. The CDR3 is CASTPKAGVFSGANVLTF. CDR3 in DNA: TGTGCCAGCACCCCAAAGGCAGGGGTCTTCTCTGGGGCCAACGTCCTGACTTTC.

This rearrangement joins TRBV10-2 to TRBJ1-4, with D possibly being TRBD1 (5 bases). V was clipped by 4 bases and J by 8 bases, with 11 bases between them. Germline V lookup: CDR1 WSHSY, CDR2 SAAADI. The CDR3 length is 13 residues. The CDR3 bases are TGCGCCAGCAGTGTGGGGCGGGACGAAAAACTGTTTTTT. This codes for CASSVGRDEKLFF.

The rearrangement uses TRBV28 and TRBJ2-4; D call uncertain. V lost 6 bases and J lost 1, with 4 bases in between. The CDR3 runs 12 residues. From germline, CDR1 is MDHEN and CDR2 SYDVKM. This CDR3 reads CASSRAKNIQYF. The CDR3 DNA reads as TGTGCCAGCAGCCGGGCCAAAAACATTCAGTACTTC.

This CDR3 is CASSDTSDVGGETQYF. The CDR3 nucleotides read TGTGCCAGCAGTGATACGTCCGATGTGGGGGGGGAGACCCAGTACTTC. This chain links TRBV6-1 with TRBJ2-5, with TRBD2 matching 7 bases. The CDR3 has 16 residues. Germline V gene sequence: CDR1 MNHNS, CDR2 SASEGT. The V segment lost 3 bases and the J segment 5 bases; nucleotides outside the gene matches: 12.

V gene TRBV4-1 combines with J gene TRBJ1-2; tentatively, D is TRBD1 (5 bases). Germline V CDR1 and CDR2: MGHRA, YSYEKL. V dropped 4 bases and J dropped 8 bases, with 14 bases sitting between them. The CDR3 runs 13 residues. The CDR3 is CASSPLGQIGYTF. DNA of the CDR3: TGCGCCAGCAGCCCCTTAGGACAAATAGGCTACACCTTC.

CDR3 protein: CASSEAGDNTGELFF. CDR3 in DNA: TGTGCCAGCAGTGAAGCAGGGGACAACACCGGGGAGCTGTTTTTT. This chain uses TRBV6-4 with TRBJ2-2; D may be TRBD1 (6 bases). The V gene lost 3 bases and the J gene lost 2 bases, with 10 bases spanning the gap. The CDR3 sequence is 15 residues long. Per the germline V gene, CDR1 is MRHNA and CDR2 is SNTAGT.

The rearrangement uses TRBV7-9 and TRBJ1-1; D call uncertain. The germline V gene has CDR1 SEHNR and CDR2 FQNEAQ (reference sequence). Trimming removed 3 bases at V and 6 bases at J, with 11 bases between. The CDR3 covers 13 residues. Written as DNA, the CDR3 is TGTGCCAGCAGCTTTGGGGTGGGAGCTGAAGCTTTCTTT. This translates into CASSFGVGAEAFF.

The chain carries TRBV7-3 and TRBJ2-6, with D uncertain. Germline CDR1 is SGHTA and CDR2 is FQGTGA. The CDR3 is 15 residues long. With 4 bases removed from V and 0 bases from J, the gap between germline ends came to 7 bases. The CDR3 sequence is CASSSTDSGANVLTF. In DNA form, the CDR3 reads TGTGCCAGCAGCTCCACAGACTCTGGGGCCAACGTCCTGACTTTC.

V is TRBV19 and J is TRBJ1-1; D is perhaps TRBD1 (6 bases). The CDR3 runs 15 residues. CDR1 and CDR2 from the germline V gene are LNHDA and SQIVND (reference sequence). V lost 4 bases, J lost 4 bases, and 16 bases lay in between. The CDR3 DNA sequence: TGTGCCAGTAGTAGGACAGTTTGGGACCGCACTGAAGCTTTCTTT. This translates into CASSRTVWDRTEAFF.

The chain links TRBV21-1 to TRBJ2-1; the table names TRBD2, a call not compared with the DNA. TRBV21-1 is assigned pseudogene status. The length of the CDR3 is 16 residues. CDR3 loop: CASSKLTSGSCNEQFF. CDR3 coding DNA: TGTGCCAGCAGCAAATTGACCAGCGGGAGTTGCAATGAGCAGTTCTTC.